Listed below are T cell receptor beta chains from one sample, sequenced in a study of blood T cell repertoires in COVID-19. Only in-frame clones appear in the TCRdb table, and some are missing; sequencing was by immunoSEQ multiplex PCR. In the table there are 50,000 to 75,000 clones, about 70% of which are singletons. The sample comprised peripheral blood. The origin of the receptors is a woman in her 50s with active or convalescent COVID-19. Both conserved end residues are part of each CDR3. The order of the fields is clone size, V gene, D gene, J gene, CDR3 DNA, CDR3 protein. D genes are given only for firm matches. Only some rows state a clone size, as once, few, many or a class for expanded clones.

abundance: many; v_gene: TRBV7-9; d_gene: TRBD2; j_gene: TRBJ2-1; CDR3nt: TGCCTAGCGGGAGCCTCCAATGAGCAGTTCTTC; CDR3aa: CLAGASNEQFF
abundance: once; v_gene: TRBV27; d_gene: TRBD2; j_gene: TRBJ2-7; CDR3nt: TGTGCCAGCAGTTTAGGCGGGAGCTTCAACGAGCAGTACTTC; CDR3aa: CASSLGGSFNEQYF
abundance: -; v_gene: TRBV6-1; d_gene: -; j_gene: TRBJ1-2; CDR3nt: TGTGCCAGCAGTGGGCGGGGAGGGCGATCCAACTATGGCTACACCTTC; CDR3aa: CASSGRGGRSNYGYTF
abundance: -; v_gene: TRBV7-6; d_gene: -; j_gene: TRBJ1-3; CDR3nt: TGTGCCAGCAGCCCAGGACGGACAATAGGAAACACCATATATTTT; CDR3aa: CASSPGRTIGNTIYF
abundance: -; v_gene: TRBV29-1; d_gene: -; j_gene: TRBJ1-3; CDR3nt: TGCAGCGTTTCCCACTTAGCTGGAAACACCATATATTTT; CDR3aa: CSVSHLAGNTIYF
abundance: -; v_gene: TRBV27; d_gene: -; j_gene: TRBJ2-7; CDR3nt: TGTGCCAGCAGTTTACTCCCGGACAGCTACGAGCAGTACTTC; CDR3aa: CASSLLPDSYEQYF
abundance: -; v_gene: TRBV11-2; d_gene: -; j_gene: TRBJ1-1; CDR3nt: TGTGCCAGCAGCTTAGTGTCACAGGGTTTCGGTGAAGCTTTCTTT; CDR3aa: CASSLVSQGFGEAFF
abundance: -; v_gene: TRBV11-2; d_gene: TRBD2; j_gene: TRBJ2-3; CDR3nt: TGTGCCAGCAGGAGAGCGGGGTTACTCACAGATACGCAGTATTTT; CDR3aa: CASRRAGLLTDTQYF
abundance: few; v_gene: TRBV7-9; d_gene: TRBD1; j_gene: TRBJ1-5; CDR3nt: TGTGCCAGCAGCTTAGTGCTAGGGACAGGGCCTCAGCCCCAGCATTTT; CDR3aa: CASSLVLGTGPQPQHF
abundance: -; v_gene: TRBV30; d_gene: TRBD1; j_gene: TRBJ1-2; CDR3nt: TGTGCCTGGAGTCCCCAGGGGGGTGCCTATGGCTACACCTTC; CDR3aa: CAWSPQGGAYGYTF
abundance: few; v_gene: TRBV9; d_gene: -; j_gene: TRBJ1-1; CDR3nt: TGTGCCAGCAGCGCAACCGAGCTGAACACTGAAGCTTTCTTT; CDR3aa: CASSATELNTEAFF
abundance: -; v_gene: TRBV19; d_gene: -; j_gene: TRBJ1-2; CDR3nt: TGTGCCAGTAGTGTCGGGACATGGAGTGGCTACACCTTC; CDR3aa: CASSVGTWSGYTF
abundance: few; v_gene: TRBV28; d_gene: -; j_gene: TRBJ1-5; CDR3nt: TGTGCCAGCACCCCTGTTGGAGATCAGCCCCAGCATTTT; CDR3aa: CASTPVGDQPQHF
abundance: few; v_gene: TRBV30; d_gene: -; j_gene: TRBJ2-1; CDR3nt: TGTGCCTGGAGTCAGGAGGCCCGTCTCGGGGATGAGCAGTTCTTC; CDR3aa: CAWSQEARLGDEQFF
abundance: -; v_gene: TRBV30; d_gene: -; j_gene: TRBJ2-1; CDR3nt: TGTGCTTTTCACAGATCCTACAATGAGCAGTTCTTC; CDR3aa: CAFHRSYNEQFF
abundance: -; v_gene: TRBV30; d_gene: TRBD2; j_gene: TRBJ2-7; CDR3nt: TGTGCCTGGAGTGTCTCGACTAGCGCCCCGCAGTACTTC; CDR3aa: CAWSVSTSAPQYF
abundance: once; v_gene: TRBV7-9; d_gene: TRBD2; j_gene: TRBJ2-1; CDR3nt: TGTGCCAGCAGCTCCCCTACCCGGACTAGCGGGAATTACAATGAGCAGTTCTTC; CDR3aa: CASSSPTRTSGNYNEQFF
abundance: -; v_gene: TRBV6-5; d_gene: -; j_gene: TRBJ2-3; CDR3nt: TGTGCCAGCAGTCTAGCGACTAGCACAGATACGCAGTATTTT; CDR3aa: CASSLATSTDTQYF
abundance: few; v_gene: TRBV2; d_gene: -; j_gene: TRBJ1-1; CDR3nt: TGTGCCAGCAGGAGTGAAGCGAACACTGAAGCTTTCTTT; CDR3aa: CASRSEANTEAFF
abundance: -; v_gene: TRBV30; d_gene: -; j_gene: TRBJ2-7; CDR3nt: TGTGCCTGGAGGACAGGGAGGTACGAGCAGTACTTC; CDR3aa: CAWRTGRYEQYF
abundance: medium-sized; v_gene: TRBV29-1; d_gene: -; j_gene: TRBJ1-1; CDR3nt: TGCAGCGTTGAAGGGCAGGGCGCGCGTCAGACTGAAGCTTTCTTT; CDR3aa: CSVEGQGARQTEAFF
abundance: -; v_gene: TRBV5-6; d_gene: TRBD1; j_gene: TRBJ1-1; CDR3nt: TGTGCCAGCAGCTTGCATGGTCGACAGGGGGTTAACATGAACACTGAAGCTTTCTTT; CDR3aa: CASSLHGRQGVNMNTEAFF
abundance: -; v_gene: TRBV2; d_gene: -; j_gene: TRBJ1-4; CDR3nt: TGTGCCAGCAGTGAAAGGTGGGGGCCAGATGAAAAACTGTTTTTT; CDR3aa: CASSERWGPDEKLFF
abundance: -; v_gene: TRBV10-3; d_gene: -; j_gene: TRBJ1-2; CDR3nt: TGTGCCATCAGTCCACAGGGCGACTATGGCTACACCTTC; CDR3aa: CAISPQGDYGYTF
abundance: -; v_gene: TRBV5-8; d_gene: -; j_gene: TRBJ1-2; CDR3nt: TGTGCCAGCAGCTTGGTAGTGACACGCTATGGCTACACCTTC; CDR3aa: CASSLVVTRYGYTF
abundance: -; v_gene: TRBV27; d_gene: -; j_gene: TRBJ1-6; CDR3nt: TGTGCCAGCAGTCCAGGGATTTCGGGCCCGAATTCACCCCTCCACTTT; CDR3aa: CASSPGISGPNSPLHF
abundance: -; v_gene: TRBV19; d_gene: TRBD1; j_gene: TRBJ1-2; CDR3nt: TGTGCCAGTAGTATTGGAGGGGGCATACGTGGCTACACCTTC; CDR3aa: CASSIGGGIRGYTF